One and the same sample provided the 22 T cell receptor beta chains below, sequenced in a study of a mutant IDH1 vaccine in newly diagnosed glioma. Described time point: week 47, end of study. The content of each vaccine dose was 300 ug of mutant IDH1 20-mer peptide, and topical imiquimod accompanied it. Method: immunoSEQ multiplex PCR; TCRdb's copy keeps in-frame clones and lacks some. Among 50,000 to 55,000 clones, around 60% were seen once, and the ten largest hold about 5%. No antigen has been identified for these receptors. The sample here was peripheral blood mononuclear cells (PBMCs), taken from a glioma patient whose treatment included an IDH1 peptide vaccine. All receptors derive from a man aged 35 to 55 with glioma. Some clones in this sample may be carry-over from other donors' samples.

The V gene is TRBV15, the J gene TRBJ1-4; D is perhaps TRBD1 (5 bases). Germline lookup yields CDR1 LNHNV and CDR2 YYDKDF (reference sequence). V was clipped by 0 bases and J by 1 base, with 9 bases between them. This CDR3 spans 16 amino acids. CDR3 bases: TGTGCCACCAGCAGAGATGGCCAGGGAACTAATGAAAAACTGTTTTTT. It encodes CATSRDGQGTNEKLFF.

V gene TRBV29-1 combines with J gene TRBJ2-2; unclear D gene. Germline V CDR1 and CDR2: SQVTM, ANQGSEA. V was pared by 4 bases and J by 5 bases, with 5 bases between. This CDR3 has 11 residues. The CDR3 spells CSVAETGELFF. The CDR3 DNA is TGCAGCGTTGCTGAAACCGGGGAGCTGTTTTTT.

A few counts support this clone. The chain is built from TRBV19 and TRBJ1-1; 8 nucleotides agree with TRBD1. The CDR3 extends over 15 amino acids. V lost 2 bases and J lost 1; bases outside the gene matches: 3. Germline loops: CDR1 LNHDA, CDR2 SQIVND (reference sequence). This CDR3 is CASSIQGAANTEAFF. The CDR3 DNA sequence: TGTGCCAGTAGTATACAGGGGGCCGCGAACACTGAAGCTTTCTTT.

A few counts support this clone. The chain joins TRBV6-5 to TRBJ2-7; a possible D gene is TRBD2 (6 bases). Trimming removed 2 bases at V and 0 bases at J, with 11 bases between. The germline CDR1 and CDR2 sequences are MNHEY and SVGAGI. The CDR3 consists of 15 residues. CDR3 coding DNA: TGTGCCAGCAGTTACACGGGGGTTACCTCCTACGAGCAGTACTTC. It yields the protein CASSYTGVTSYEQYF.

This clone has only one observation. The chain has TRBV15 and TRBJ2-1; D call uncertain. The CDR3 extends over 14 amino acids. The germline V gene encodes CDR1 LNHNV and CDR2 YYDKDF (reference sequence). With 2 bases removed from V and 8 bases from J, the gap between germline ends came to 13 bases. CDR3 loop: CATSRRPWVDEQFF. CDR3 DNA: TGTGCCACCAGCAGACGCCCGTGGGTGGATGAGCAGTTCTTC.

The chain links TRBV29-1 to TRBJ2-5, with a weak D call TRBD1 (6 bases). Germline V gene sequence: CDR1 SQVTM, CDR2 ANQGSEA. Between the trimmed V and J ends, which lost 6 bases and 2 bases, there was a span of 16 bases. The CDR3 is 14 amino acids. CDR3: CSVRARGSQETQYF. DNA for the CDR3: TGCAGCGTCCGGGCGAGGGGGTCTCAAGAGACCCAGTACTTC.

V usage is TRBV5-1 and J usage is TRBJ2-3, with TRBD2 matching over 7 bases. From germline, CDR1 is SGHRS and CDR2 YFSETQ. The J segment lost 4 bases and the V segment lost 0 bases, leaving 5 bases of the junction unmatched. The CDR3 has 15 residues. The CDR3 nucleotides read TGCGCCAGCAGCTTGGAGGAGGGGAGGGCAGATACGCAGTATTTT. It codes for CASSLEEGRADTQYF.

This clone is a singleton in its sample. This chain uses TRBV27 with TRBJ1-4, with D unclear. Trimming removed 4 bases from V and 0 bases from J, with 9 bases in between. CDR1 is MNHEY and CDR2 is SMNVEV in the germline V gene (reference sequence). This CDR3 is 15 amino acids long. The CDR3 is CASSYYGATNEKLFF. The CDR3 nucleotides read TGTGCCAGCAGTTACTACGGTGCAACTAATGAAAAACTGTTTTTT.

This chain joins TRBV13 and TRBJ2-1; D gene uncertain. V was shortened by 5 bases and J by 0 bases, with 5 bases between the two germline ends. The CDR3 runs 13 residues. Looked up from germline, CDR1 is PRHDT and CDR2 is FYEKMQ (reference sequence). CDR3 coding DNA: TGTGCCAGCAGCGAAAGCTCCTACAATGAGCAGTTCTTC. It translates to CASSESSYNEQFF.

The chain uses TRBV18 and TRBJ2-2; D not certain. Trimming pared 4 bases from V and 1 base from J, leaving 7 bases between. Per germline, CDR1 KGHSH and CDR2 LQKENI. The CDR3 loop spans 14 amino acids. CDR3 residues: CASSQSGNTGELFF. In nucleotides, the CDR3 is TGTGCCAGCTCACAATCCGGGAACACCGGGGAGCTGTTTTTT.

The chain links TRBV9 to TRBJ1-4; D gene uncertain. The CDR3 totals 16 residues. Trimming pared 3 bases from V and 8 bases from J, leaving 20 bases between. Per germline, CDR1 SGDLS and CDR2 YYNGEE. In nucleotides, the CDR3 is TGTGCCAGCAGCGCATTCGTGGCCGGGGTTGAGGAAAAACTGTTTTTT. The encoded protein is CASSAFVAGVEEKLFF.

This clone was seen a single time. V and J are TRBV10-3 and TRBJ2-3, with TRBD2 identical over 12 bases. This CDR3 is built from 15 residues. Trimming removed 4 bases from V and 6 bases from J; junction bases left unmatched: 5. Germline CDR1 and CDR2: ENHRY and SYGVKD. The CDR3, as DNA: TGTGCCATCAGTGCGACTAGCGGGGGCGGGGATACGCAGTATTTT. Protein: CAISATSGGGDTQYF.

This clone was observed at least ten times. V is TRBV18 and J is TRBJ1-3; 11 positions agree with TRBD1. V was clipped by 2 bases and J by 2 bases; unmatched bases: 8. Germline loops: CDR1 KGHSH, CDR2 LQKENI. The CDR3 totals 18 residues. The CDR3 reads CASSPKAPGQGAGNTIYF. DNA for the CDR3: TGTGCCAGCTCACCAAAAGCCCCGGGACAGGGGGCTGGAAACACCATATATTTT.

This sequence joins TRBV5-1 and TRBJ1-6, with 7 positions matching TRBD1. Germline loops: CDR1 SGHRS, CDR2 YFSETQ. This CDR3 comprises 16 residues. The trim removed 0 bases at V and 4 bases at J, leaving 4 bases unmatched. CDR3 in amino acids: CASSLAGQRYNSPLHF. For the CDR3, the DNA is TGCGCCAGCAGCTTGGCGGGACAGAGATATAATTCACCCCTCCACTTT.

The chain combines TRBV5-1 with TRBJ1-1; tentative D call: TRBD1 (5 bases). From germline, CDR1 is SGHRS and CDR2 YFSETQ. V lost 0 bases and J 1 base, leaving 13 bases between the germline ends. The CDR3 has 16 residues. In DNA, the CDR3 is TGCGCCAGCAGCTTGGTGCGAGGGGAAGGGAACACTGAAGCTTTCTTT. This sequence encodes CASSLVRGEGNTEAFF.

V usage is TRBV7-9 and J usage is TRBJ1-2; D is unresolved. This CDR3 spans 14 amino acids. Germline-derived CDR1 and CDR2 are SEHNR and FQNEAQ (reference sequence). V shed 1 base and J shed 6 bases, with 12 bases lying between them. CDR3 nucleotide sequence: TGTGCCAGCAGCTTAGAAGGATTTTTCCATGGCTACACCTTC. Translating it yields CASSLEGFFHGYTF.

The rearrangement links TRBV5-6 to TRBJ2-1; no definite D call. CDR1 and CDR2 (germline): SGHDT, YYEEEE. V lost 4 bases and J 12 bases, leaving 14 bases between the germline ends. CDR3 length equals 12 residues. The CDR3 nucleotides read TGTGCCAGCAGCCACGGTATCGAGGTGCAGTTCTTC. Translated, it gives CASSHGIEVQFF.

This sequence joins TRBV2 and TRBJ2-2, with D uncertain. Looked up from germline, CDR1 is SNHLY and CDR2 is FYNNEI. CDR3 size: 14 residues. V was shortened by 6 bases and J by 1 base, with 9 bases between the two germline ends. CDR3 in DNA: TGTGCCAGCAGGCAGGTCCTGAACACCGGGGAGCTGTTTTTT. Translated: CASRQVLNTGELFF.

This chain links TRBV5-6 with TRBJ2-7; the D is unclear. Germline CDR1 reads SGHDT; CDR2 reads YYEEEE. The CDR3 spans 15 residues. The V end was cut by 0 bases, the J end by 0 bases, with 10 bases between. The CDR3 region has the DNA TGTGCCAGCAGCTTGGGAAGCCCTTACTCCTACGAGCAGTACTTC. The encoded protein is CASSLGSPYSYEQYF.

A few counts support this clone. V usage is TRBV18 and J usage is TRBJ2-3; 9 bases align to TRBD1. Germline assignment: CDR1 KGHSH and CDR2 LQKENI. CDR3 length equals 15 residues. The ends lost 5 bases at V and 2 bases at J; junction bases unmatched: 5. CDR3 amino acids: CASSRTGALTDTQYF. The CDR3 DNA sequence: TGTGCCAGCTCAAGGACAGGGGCGCTCACAGATACGCAGTATTTT.

The chain carries TRBV6-5 and TRBJ2-2; D gene unclear. Deletions cut 0 bases from V and 0 bases from J, with 8 bases between. This CDR3 is built from 16 residues. Per the germline V gene, CDR1 is MNHEY and CDR2 is SVGAGI. CDR3 nucleotide sequence: TGTGCCAGCAGTTACTCGTGGTTCGCGAACACCGGGGAGCTGTTTTTT. Residues: CASSYSWFANTGELFF.

V usage is TRBV7-9 and J usage is TRBJ2-5, with D unclear. This CDR3 has 15 amino acids. Trimming took 1 base from V and 5 from J, leaving 14 bases between them. The germline V gene encodes CDR1 SEHNR and CDR2 FQNEAQ (reference sequence). The DNA of the CDR3 is TGTGCCAGCAGCTTAGAACGAATTGTAGGCGAGACCCAGTACTTC. Translating it yields CASSLERIVGETQYF.